What follows are 7 T cell receptor beta chains derived from one specimen sequenced in a study of blood T cell repertoires in COVID-19. Produced via immunoSEQ multiplex PCR; TCRdb's table is partial and in-frame only. The sample carries some 250,000 clones, roughly 80% recorded once. The specimen was peripheral blood. The source is a woman aged 80 or over with acute or convalescent COVID-19.

The chain recombines TRBV14 with TRBJ2-2; 8 bases line up with TRBD2. Germline V gives CDR1 SGHDN, CDR2 FVKESK. Trimming removed 4 bases from V and 1 base from J; junction bases left unmatched: 5. The CDR3 is 16 amino acids. The CDR3 coding sequence is TGTGCCAGCAGCCCGCTTACTAGCGGGAACACCGGGGAGCTGTTTTTT. Protein product: CASSPLTSGNTGELFF.

The J gene is TRBJ2-5, the V gene TRBV2; 7 bases map to TRBD1. Looked up from germline, CDR1 is SNHLY and CDR2 is FYNNEI. The V gene end was trimmed by 8 bases and the J gene end by 5 bases; junction bases not matched to a gene: 8. CDR3 length equals 13 residues. The CDR3 protein is CASCRGRGETQYF. The CDR3 nucleotides read TGTGCCAGCTGCAGGGGGAGAGGTGAGACCCAGTACTTC.

V and J are TRBV7-9 and TRBJ1-1, with a tentative D call TRBD1 (6 bases). The ends were cut back, 7 bases at V and 3 bases at J, with 15 bases in the middle. The CDR3 spans 14 residues. Looked up from germline, CDR1 is SEHNR and CDR2 is FQNEAQ (reference sequence). The CDR3 DNA reads TGTGCCAGCACCTCATCGGGGGGCGACACTGAAGCTTTCTTT. Translation: CASTSSGGDTEAFF.

This clone came up once. The genes are TRBV20-1 and TRBJ2-3, with a weak D call TRBD2 (6 bases). Germline CDR1 and CDR2: DFQATT and SNEGSKA (reference sequence). The CDR3 length is 14 residues. V was shortened by 3 bases and J by 0 bases, with 10 bases between the two germline ends. The CDR3 protein is CSASWRESTDTQYF. As DNA, the CDR3 is TGCAGTGCTAGTTGGCGGGAAAGCACAGATACGCAGTATTTT.

The chain couples TRBV7-9 to TRBJ2-5; 9 bases align to TRBD1. The CDR3 has 14 amino acids. Germline V gives CDR1 SEHNR, CDR2 FQNEAQ (reference sequence). V lost 6 bases and J lost 5; bases outside the gene matches: 7. CDR3 loop: CASSRTGGRETQYF. In DNA, the CDR3 is TGTGCCAGCAGTCGAACAGGGGGCAGGGAGACCCAGTACTTC.

V gene TRBV6-2 or TRBV6-3 combines with J gene TRBJ1-1; tentative D call: TRBD1 (6 bases). Trimming took off 0 bases at V and 7 bases at J, with 12 bases between the two ends. Germline CDR1 MNHEY, CDR2 SVGEGT. This CDR3 spans 14 amino acids. This CDR3 reads CASSYSMPRGEAFF. Here the CDR3 DNA reads TGTGCCAGCAGTTACTCGATGCCCAGGGGTGAAGCTTTCTTT.

The CDR3 region has the DNA TGTGCCATCAGTGATCCCTTAGGGGCAACTAATGAAAAACTGTTTTTT. It encodes CAISDPLGATNEKLFF. The chain carries TRBV10-3 and TRBJ1-4; possibly TRBD1 for D (5 bases). In germline, CDR1 is ENHRY, CDR2 SYGVKD. V lost 3 bases and J 0 bases, leaving 11 bases between the germline ends. The CDR3 extends over 16 amino acids.